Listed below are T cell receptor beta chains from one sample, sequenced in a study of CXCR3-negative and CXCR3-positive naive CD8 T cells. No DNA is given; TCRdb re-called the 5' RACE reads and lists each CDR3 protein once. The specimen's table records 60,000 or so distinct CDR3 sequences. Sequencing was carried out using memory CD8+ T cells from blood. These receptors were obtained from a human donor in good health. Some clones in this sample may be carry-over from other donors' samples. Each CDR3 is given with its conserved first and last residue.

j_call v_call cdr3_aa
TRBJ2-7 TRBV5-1 CASSLGDSPYYEQYF
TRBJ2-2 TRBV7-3 CASSLRVTGELFF
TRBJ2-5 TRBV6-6 CASSRGTGYQETQYF
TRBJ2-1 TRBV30 CAWSGAREQFF
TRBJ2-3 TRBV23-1 CASNQGGTDTQYF
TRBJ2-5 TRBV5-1 CASSVASQIEETQYF
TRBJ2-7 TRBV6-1 CASSGGTGADEQYF
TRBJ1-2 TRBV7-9 CASSSAAGSDGYTF
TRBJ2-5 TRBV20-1 CSALFWETQYF
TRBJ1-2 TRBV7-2 CASSLEGGDGYTF
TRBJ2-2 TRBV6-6 CASLAGGPNTGELFF
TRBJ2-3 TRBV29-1 CSVEGVGYTDTQYF
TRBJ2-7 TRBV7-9 CASSSLEGVARYEQYF
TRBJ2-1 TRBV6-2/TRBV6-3 CASRLQTSGMEQFF
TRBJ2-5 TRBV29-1 CSVEDAGRLGETQYF
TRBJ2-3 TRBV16 CASSQFGGPTDTQYF
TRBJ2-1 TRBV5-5 CASEQPSNEQFF
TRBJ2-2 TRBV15 CATSPRLAGANTGELFF
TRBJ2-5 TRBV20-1 CSASPGGGVLGQYF
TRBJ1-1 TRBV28 CASRFRGEEAFF
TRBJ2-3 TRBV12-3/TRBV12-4 CASSFSGGADTQYF
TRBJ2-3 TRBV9 CASSELAGGLADTQYF
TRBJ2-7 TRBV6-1 CASSEGDAWEQYF
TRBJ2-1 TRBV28 CASSPRDRGVGREQFF
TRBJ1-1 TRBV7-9 CASSLPQGSTEAFF
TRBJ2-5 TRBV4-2 CASSKRPIAEGETQYF
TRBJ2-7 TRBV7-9 CASSPRDRAYEQYF
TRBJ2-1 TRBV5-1 CASRLLRDRVNEQFF
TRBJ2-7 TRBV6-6 CASSYDAGAPYKQYF
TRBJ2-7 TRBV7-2 CASSLDGLAGWDEQYF
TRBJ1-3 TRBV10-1 CASSERSSSGNTIYF